The 32 T cell receptor beta chains below were found in one sample sequenced in a study of T cells after yellow fever vaccination (dated by TCRdb to the late 2010s). The library was obtained by 5' RACE. TCRdb shows the sequencer as Illumina NovaSeq 6000. TCRdb applied fastp at Q25 and MiXCR to the public reads, then kept only in-frame beta chains. CDR3 protein sequences are deduplicated, and each keeps its most common genes and DNA. A total of roughly 340,000 distinct CDR3 sequences appear in this sample, around 4.1% of them only once. The top ten clonotypes cover 20% to 25% of the sample. The treatment or condition label here, explained by the study, means: live attenuated yellow fever vaccine strain. The sequencing here drew on PBMCs, taken 5 days after the yellow fever booster vaccination. The source of these receptors is a man in his late teens or twenties who received the YFV17D yellow fever vaccine.

This clonotype was counted a few times. The chain uses TRBV5-1 and TRBJ2-7, with D tentatively TRBD1 (6 bases). V dropped 0 bases and J dropped 2 bases, with 15 bases sitting between them. Germline V CDR1 and CDR2: SGHRS, YFSETQ. The CDR3 sequence is 16 residues long. CDR3 nucleotides: TGCGCCAGCAGCTTGGCCAGGAGAGGGGGTCCCTACGAGCAGTACTTC. It codes for CASSLARRGGPYEQYF.

This clonotype showed up many times. The genes are TRBV20-1 and TRBJ2-3; TRBD2 aligns across 13 bases. The CDR3 extends over 21 amino acids. V shed 1 base and J 6 bases; nucleotides not matched to a gene: 22. Germline CDR1 and CDR2: DFQATT and SNEGSKA (reference sequence). Written as DNA, the CDR3 is TGCAGTGCTAGAGGCCGATACCACCCGGGGACTAGCGGGACTCACGCGGATACGCAGTATTTT. Translated: CSARGRYHPGTSGTHADTQYF.

This clonotype was seen ten or more times. V gene TRBV12-3 or TRBV12-4 combines with J gene TRBJ2-7; D not certain. The CDR3 is made up of 16 amino acids. The V end lost 6 bases, the J end lost 2 bases, and 20 bases lay between the germline ends. The CDR3 is CASSRSELRAAYEQYF. Here the CDR3 DNA reads TGTGCCAGCAGCCGCTCAGAGCTTAGAGCAGCCTACGAGCAGTACTTC.

This clonotype was detected ten times or more. This sequence joins TRBV18 and TRBJ2-3; 11 positions agree with TRBD1. Germline trimming cut 4 bases from V and 6 bases from J; bases unmatched to any gene: 3. CDR1 is KGHSH and CDR2 is LQKENI in the germline V gene. This CDR3 spans 14 amino acids. The CDR3 sequence: CASSRGQGADTQYF. CDR3 DNA sequence: TGTGCCAGCTCACGCGGACAGGGGGCCGATACGCAGTATTTT.

V usage is TRBV4-3 and J usage is TRBJ2-1, with D tentatively TRBD1 (5 bases). Looked up from germline, CDR1 is LGHNA and CDR2 is YSLEER. CDR3 length: 15 amino acids. V was clipped by 4 bases and J by 2 bases, with 12 bases between them. The CDR3 protein is CASSPIAGPYNEQFF. As DNA, the CDR3 is TGCGCCAGCAGCCCGATTGCAGGGCCCTACAATGAGCAGTTCTTC.

This clonotype was detected ten times or more. The rearrangement uses TRBV7-3 and TRBJ1-5; D is unresolved. The V end was cut by 0 bases, the J end by 3 bases, with 3 bases between. CDR3 length equals 13 residues. Germline V lookup: CDR1 SGHTA, CDR2 FQGTGA. CDR3 sequence (DNA): TGTGCCAGCAGCTTAACTCTCAATCAGCCCCAGCATTTT. It yields the protein CASSLTLNQPQHF.

The sample holds a few counts of this clonotype. The chain has TRBV27 and TRBJ1-1, with D unclear. Germline V lookup: CDR1 MNHEY, CDR2 SMNVEV (reference sequence). V was shortened by 0 bases and J by 3 bases, with 5 bases between the two germline ends. This CDR3 region has 13 residues. CDR3 loop: CASSLSYYTEAFF. The CDR3 DNA is TGTGCCAGCAGTTTATCGTACTACACTGAAGCTTTCTTT.

The chain has TRBV29-1 and TRBJ2-7, with TRBD1 matching 7 bases. The CDR3 runs 14 residues. With V trimmed by 1 base and J by 1 base, 4 bases remained unmatched. Germline CDR1 is SQVTM and CDR2 is ANQGSEA. CDR3 loop: CSVEGQGESYEQYF. CDR3 bases: TGCAGCGTTGAAGGGCAGGGGGAGTCCTACGAGCAGTACTTC.

This clonotype was picked up a small number of times. The CDR3 region is CASSYMGQELNYGYTF. The CDR3 DNA reads TGTGCCAGCAGCTATATGGGACAGGAGCTAAACTATGGCTACACCTTC. V gene TRBV7-8 combines with J gene TRBJ1-2; TRBD1 aligns across 8 bases. The CDR3 covers 16 residues. With 4 bases clipped from V and 2 bases from J, the junction kept 9 bases outside the gene matches. Germline V gives CDR1 SGHVS, CDR2 FQNEAQ.

This clonotype was seen ten or more times. An end of the junction does not agree with germline; a read error may underlie this. The chain recombines TRBV7-7 with TRBJ1-1, with 7 bases fitting TRBD1. The CDR3 runs 9 residues. The germline CDR1 and CDR2 sequences are SSHAT and FNYEAQ (reference sequence). In DNA, the CDR3 is TGCGATCCGACAGGGGAAGCTTTCTTT. Protein product: CDPTGEAFF.

This clonotype came up a few times. J is TRBJ2-1 and V is TRBV7-8; the D is unclear. Trimming pared 5 bases from V and 5 bases from J, leaving 16 bases between. This CDR3 has 15 amino acids. From germline, CDR1 is SGHVS and CDR2 FQNEAQ. The CDR3 nucleotides read TGTGCCAGCAGCGAAGTACTTCCTCTGAACAATGAGCAGTTCTTC. This translates into CASSEVLPLNNEQFF.

This clonotype was counted many times. V gene TRBV7-2 combines with J gene TRBJ2-5; D is ambiguous. Germline lookup yields CDR1 SGHTA and CDR2 FQGNSA. The CDR3 consists of 14 residues. V lost 2 bases, J lost 4 bases, and 11 bases lay in between. CDR3 sequence reads: CASSLQSGLETQYF. CDR3 coding DNA: TGTGCCAGCAGCTTACAGAGTGGCCTAGAGACCCAGTACTTC.

The gene calls are TRBV29-1 and TRBJ2-3; D is perhaps TRBD1 (5 bases). The CDR3 consists of 14 residues. The V gene's germline CDR1 is SQVTM and CDR2 ANQGSEA. Trimming stripped 6 bases from V and 4 bases from J, with 17 bases between. This CDR3 reads CSVPRAGIPDTQYF. The CDR3 coding sequence is TGCAGCGTCCCCAGAGCAGGGATTCCAGATACGCAGTATTTT.

This clonotype has at least ten counts. V and J are TRBV27 and TRBJ1-5; tentatively, D is TRBD1 (5 bases). V was clipped by 4 bases and J by 5 bases, with 15 bases between them. The CDR3 loop spans 15 amino acids. In germline, CDR1 is MNHEY, CDR2 SMNVEV (reference sequence). CDR3 nucleotide sequence: TGTGCCAGCAGTTCGGGGCAGCCATCCTATCAGCCCCAGCATTTT. It specifies CASSSGQPSYQPQHF.

The chain combines TRBV19 with TRBJ2-5, with unresolved D. CDR1 is LNHDA, CDR2 SQIVND, per germline (reference sequence). This CDR3 spans 13 amino acids. The V end lost 1 base, the J end lost 5 bases, and 8 bases lay between the germline ends. The CDR3 sequence: CASSIGGPETQYF. CDR3 bases: TGTGCCAGTAGTATAGGTGGTCCCGAGACCCAGTACTTC.

The chain links TRBV7-9 to TRBJ1-1; 7 nucleotides line up with TRBD1. The germline gives CDR1 SEHNR, CDR2 FQNEAQ (reference sequence). V trimming: 6 bases; J trimming: 7 bases; junction bases outside the gene matches: 17. The CDR3 extends over 16 amino acids. The DNA for the CDR3 is TGTGCCAGCAGGACGGGATACAGGGGTATGTTATTTGAAGCTTTCTTT. It specifies CASRTGYRGMLFEAFF.

This clonotype was found a few times. The J gene is TRBJ1-1, the V gene TRBV15; TRBD1 matches at 7 bases. CDR1 is LNHNV, CDR2 YYDKDF, per germline (reference sequence). CDR3 length equals 14 residues. Trimming removed 5 bases from V and 4 bases from J; junction bases left unmatched: 7. The CDR3 reads CATSLTGAGTEAFF. CDR3 sequence (DNA): TGTGCCACCAGCCTCACAGGGGCTGGCACTGAAGCTTTCTTT.

The chain has TRBV5-4 and TRBJ2-7; tentatively, D is TRBD1 (5 bases). Germline V gene data show CDR1 as SGHNT and CDR2 as YYREEE (reference sequence). The V end was cut by 4 bases, the J end by 3 bases, with 14 bases between. The CDR3 has 14 residues. CDR3 nucleotides: TGTGCCAGCAGCCCCAGCCCAGGGAACTACGAGCAGTACTTC. Translated: CASSPSPGNYEQYF.

This chain connects TRBV19 to TRBJ1-2; D ambiguous. Trimming pared 4 bases from V and 0 bases from J, leaving 6 bases between. This CDR3 is built from 13 residues. Germline assignment: CDR1 LNHDA and CDR2 SQIVND (reference sequence). This CDR3 is CASSNISNYGYTF. For the CDR3, the DNA is TGTGCCAGTAGTAACATTTCTAACTATGGCTACACCTTC.

This sequence joins TRBV18 and TRBJ2-3; 14 bases align to TRBD2. J gave up 0 bases and V 2 bases, and 4 bases lay outside the gene matches. Germline values: CDR1 KGHSH, CDR2 LQKENI. The CDR3 loop spans 18 amino acids. The CDR3 coding sequence is TGTGCCAGCTCACCAAAGACTAGCGGGGGGGCGAGCACAGATACGCAGTATTTT. Protein: CASSPKTSGGASTDTQYF.

The chain joins TRBV6-6 to TRBJ1-3; maybe TRBD1 (5 bases). Trimming shortened V by 0 bases and J by 4 bases, and 13 bases separated the two germline ends. CDR1 and CDR2 (germline): MNHNY, SVGAGI (reference sequence). The CDR3 consists of 16 residues. This CDR3 is CASSYSIPTAGNTIYF. The CDR3 DNA sequence: TGTGCCAGCAGTTACTCAATCCCGACAGCCGGAAACACCATATATTTT.

This clonotype was recorded many times. The chain uses TRBV4-1 and TRBJ2-6, with D perhaps matching TRBD1 (6 bases). The germline V gene encodes CDR1 MGHRA and CDR2 YSYEKL. The V and J ends lost 7 bases and 0 bases respectively, with 19 bases between them. The CDR3 runs to 18 residues. The CDR3 region is CASTLRVDSLSGANVLTF. The CDR3 DNA is TGCGCCAGCACCCTCCGTGTGGACAGCCTCTCTGGGGCCAACGTCCTGACTTTC.

This clonotype was recorded many times. V usage is TRBV7-8 and J usage is TRBJ2-1, with D perhaps matching TRBD2 (5 bases). CDR1 and CDR2 from the germline V gene are SGHVS and FQNEAQ. V was trimmed by 5 bases and J by 9 bases, leaving 11 bases between them. The CDR3 is made up of 12 amino acids. The CDR3 is CASSRHEGEQFF. The CDR3 DNA reads TGTGCCAGCAGCAGACACGAGGGTGAGCAGTTCTTC.

The rearrangement joins TRBV29-1 to TRBJ2-1, with 7 bases matching TRBD1. The CDR3 is 12 residues long. Losses at the gene ends were 7 bases for V and 3 bases for J; bases not matched to a gene: 3. Germline V CDR1 and CDR2: SQVTM, ANQGSEA. The CDR3 DNA sequence: TGCAGCGCGGGACAGCTCTACAATGAGCAGTTCTTC. Residues: CSAGQLYNEQFF.

The sample holds a few counts of this clonotype. The V call is TRBV6-6, the J call TRBJ1-2; 12 nucleotides align to TRBD1. V lost 0 bases to trimming and J lost 3 bases; unmatched junction nucleotides: 5. The V gene's germline CDR1 is MNHNY and CDR2 SVGAGI (reference sequence). This CDR3 has 17 residues. CDR3 protein: CASSYSGQGAVDYGYTF. CDR3 coding DNA: TGTGCCAGCAGTTACTCGGGACAGGGGGCAGTCGACTATGGCTACACCTTC.

This clonotype was picked up many times. The genes are TRBV6-5 and TRBJ1-2; TRBD1 agrees at 9 bases. Germline trimming cut 4 bases from V and 5 bases from J; bases unmatched to any gene: 5. CDR1 MNHEY and CDR2 SVGAGI come from the germline V gene. CDR3 length: 14 amino acids. The CDR3 protein is CASSSGGQGYGYTF. The CDR3 DNA follows: TGTGCCAGCAGTTCGGGAGGACAGGGGTATGGCTACACCTTC.

V usage is TRBV9 and J usage is TRBJ2-7; 8 positions match TRBD1. Unmatched junction bases numbered 7, after V lost 3 bases and J lost 5 bases. Germline V gene data show CDR1 as SGDLS and CDR2 as YYNGEE. This CDR3 is built from 14 residues. CDR3: CASSATGVKNEQYF. CDR3 DNA: TGTGCCAGCAGCGCGACAGGGGTTAAGAACGAGCAGTACTTC.

The chain joins TRBV7-6 to TRBJ2-7; TRBD2 aligns across 12 bases. The V and J ends lost 5 bases and 0 bases, in that order; junction bases with no gene match: 8. Per germline, CDR1 SGHVS and CDR2 FNYEAQ. The CDR3 has 17 amino acids. In DNA, the CDR3 is TGTGCCAGCAGCCCGCTGCTGACTAGCGGGGGCTCCTACGAGCAGTACTTC. It translates to CASSPLLTSGGSYEQYF.

This clonotype was observed many times. This chain uses TRBV5-4 with TRBJ2-3; maybe TRBD2 (5 bases). CDR3 length: 14 amino acids. Trimming removed 3 bases at V and 4 bases at J, with 12 bases between. The germline V gene encodes CDR1 SGHNT and CDR2 YYREEE (reference sequence). The CDR3 region has the DNA TGTGCCAGCAGCTCGGCGACTATCGCAGATACGCAGTATTTT. Its protein product is CASSSATIADTQYF.

This clonotype was seen at least ten times. This sequence joins TRBV5-5 and TRBJ2-1, with TRBD2 matching over 10 bases. V gave up 4 bases and J gave up 4 bases; unmatched junction bases: 5. The CDR3 contains 15 residues. Looked up from germline, CDR1 is SGHKS and CDR2 is YYEKEE (reference sequence). CDR3 amino acids: CASSRGTSVYNEQFF. The DNA for the CDR3 is TGTGCCAGCAGCCGCGGGACTAGCGTATACAATGAGCAGTTCTTC.

In the case of this clonotype: Being one base from a much bigger clone, this may be a read error. The rearrangement joins TRBV18 to TRBJ2-5; D unresolved. Germline assignment: CDR1 KGHSH and CDR2 LQKENI. This CDR3 is built from 13 residues. Here the CDR3 reads CASSLNSEESQYF. Written as DNA, the CDR3 is TGTGCCAGCTCACTAAACAGCGAAGAGTCCCAGTACTTC.

This clonotype was seen ten or more times. The chain employs TRBV7-7 and TRBJ2-3, with 10 nucleotides matching TRBD2. Germline V CDR1 and CDR2: SSHAT, FNYEAQ (reference sequence). The CDR3 covers 15 residues. V trimming: 4 bases; J trimming: 6 bases; junction bases outside the gene matches: 7. CDR3 in amino acids: CASSYLAGGFDTQYF. The CDR3 region has the DNA TGTGCCAGCAGCTATTTAGCGGGGGGATTCGATACGCAGTATTTT.